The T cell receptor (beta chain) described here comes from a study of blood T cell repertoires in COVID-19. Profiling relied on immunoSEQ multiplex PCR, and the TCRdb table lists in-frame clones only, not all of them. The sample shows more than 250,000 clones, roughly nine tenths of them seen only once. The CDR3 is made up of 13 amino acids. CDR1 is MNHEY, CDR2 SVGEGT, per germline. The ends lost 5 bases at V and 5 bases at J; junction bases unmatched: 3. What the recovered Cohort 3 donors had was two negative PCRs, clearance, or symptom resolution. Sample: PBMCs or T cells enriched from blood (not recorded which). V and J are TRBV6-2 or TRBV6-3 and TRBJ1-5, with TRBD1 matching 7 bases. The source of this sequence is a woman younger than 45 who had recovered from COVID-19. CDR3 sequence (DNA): TGTGCCAGCAGTCGACAGGGTTATCAGCCCCAGCATTTT. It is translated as CASSRQGYQPQHF.